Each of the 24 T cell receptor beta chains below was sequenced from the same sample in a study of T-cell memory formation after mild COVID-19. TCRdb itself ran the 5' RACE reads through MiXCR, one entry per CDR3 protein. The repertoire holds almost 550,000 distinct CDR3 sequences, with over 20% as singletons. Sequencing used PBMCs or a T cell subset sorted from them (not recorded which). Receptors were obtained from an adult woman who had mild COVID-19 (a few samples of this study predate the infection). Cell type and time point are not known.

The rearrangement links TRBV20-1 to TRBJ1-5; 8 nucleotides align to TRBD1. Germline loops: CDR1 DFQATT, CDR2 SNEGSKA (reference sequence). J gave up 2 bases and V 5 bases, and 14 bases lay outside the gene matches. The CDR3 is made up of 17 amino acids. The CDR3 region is CSAVRGRGFAGNQPQHF. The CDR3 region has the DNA TGCAGTGCTGTCAGGGGGCGAGGATTTGCCGGCAATCAGCCCCAGCATTTT.

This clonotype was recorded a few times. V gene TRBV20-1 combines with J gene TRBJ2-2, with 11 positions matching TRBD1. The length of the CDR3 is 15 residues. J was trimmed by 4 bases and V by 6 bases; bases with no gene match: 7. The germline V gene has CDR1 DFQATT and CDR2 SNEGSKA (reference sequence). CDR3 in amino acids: CSAAGQGDPTGELFF. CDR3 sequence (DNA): TGCAGTGCGGCGGGACAGGGGGATCCCACCGGGGAGCTGTTTTTT.

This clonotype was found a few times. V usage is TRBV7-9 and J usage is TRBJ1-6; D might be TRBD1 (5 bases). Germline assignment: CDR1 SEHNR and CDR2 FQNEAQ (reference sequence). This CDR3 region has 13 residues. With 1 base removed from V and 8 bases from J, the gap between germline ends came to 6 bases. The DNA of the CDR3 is TGTGCCAGCAGCTTAGAGGGACATTCACCCCTCCACTTT. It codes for CASSLEGHSPLHF. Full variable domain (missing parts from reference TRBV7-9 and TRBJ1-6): DTGVSQNPRHKITKRGQNVTFRCDPISEHNRLYWYRQTLGQGPEFLTYFQNEAQLEKSRLLSDRFSAERPKGSFSTLEIQRTEQGDSAMYLCASSLEGHSPLHFGNGTRLTVT.

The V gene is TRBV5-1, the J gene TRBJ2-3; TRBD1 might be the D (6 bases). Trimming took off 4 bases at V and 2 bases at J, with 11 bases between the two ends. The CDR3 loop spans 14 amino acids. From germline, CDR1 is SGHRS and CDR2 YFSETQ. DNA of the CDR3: TGCGCCAGCAGCCAGGGACACGACACAGATACGCAGTATTTT. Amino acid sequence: CASSQGHDTDTQYF.

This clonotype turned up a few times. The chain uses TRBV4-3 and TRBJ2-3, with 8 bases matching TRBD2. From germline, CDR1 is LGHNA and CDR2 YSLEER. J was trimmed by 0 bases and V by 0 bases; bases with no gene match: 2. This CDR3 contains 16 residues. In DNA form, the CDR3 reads TGCGCCAGCAGCCAAGATAGCGGGGTTAGCACAGATACGCAGTATTTT. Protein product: CASSQDSGVSTDTQYF.

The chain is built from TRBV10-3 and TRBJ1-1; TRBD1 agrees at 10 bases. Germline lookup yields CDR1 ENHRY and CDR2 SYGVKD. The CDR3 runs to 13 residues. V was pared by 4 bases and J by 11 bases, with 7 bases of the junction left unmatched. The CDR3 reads CAISANPGQGAFF. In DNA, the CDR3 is TGTGCCATCAGTGCCAATCCGGGACAGGGGGCTTTCTTT.

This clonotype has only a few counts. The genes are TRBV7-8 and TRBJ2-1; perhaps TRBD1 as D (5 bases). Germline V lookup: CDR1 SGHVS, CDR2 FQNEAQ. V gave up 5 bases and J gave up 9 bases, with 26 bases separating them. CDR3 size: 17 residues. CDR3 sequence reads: CASSISRQGPKRAEQFF. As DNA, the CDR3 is TGTGCCAGCAGCATCTCCCGGCAGGGCCCCAAAAGGGCTGAGCAGTTCTTC.

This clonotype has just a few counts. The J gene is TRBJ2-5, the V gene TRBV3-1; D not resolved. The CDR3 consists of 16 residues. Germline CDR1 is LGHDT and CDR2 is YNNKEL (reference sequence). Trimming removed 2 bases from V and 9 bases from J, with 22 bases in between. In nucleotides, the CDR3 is TGTGCCAGCAGCCAATTGGCCCGACTCCCCTTGGATGCCCAGTACTTC. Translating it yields CASSQLARLPLDAQYF.

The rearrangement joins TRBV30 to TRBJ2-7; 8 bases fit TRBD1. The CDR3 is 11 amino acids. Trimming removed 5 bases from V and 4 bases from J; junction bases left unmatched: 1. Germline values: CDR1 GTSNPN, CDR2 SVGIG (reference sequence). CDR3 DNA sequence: TGTGCCTGGGACAGGGGATACGAGCAGTACTTC. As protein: CAWDRGYEQYF.

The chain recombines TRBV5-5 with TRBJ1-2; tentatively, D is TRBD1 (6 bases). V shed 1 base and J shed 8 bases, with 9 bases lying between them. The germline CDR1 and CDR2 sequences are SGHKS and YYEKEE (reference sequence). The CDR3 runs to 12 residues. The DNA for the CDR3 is TGTGCCAGCAGCTTGACAGGGCACGGCTACACCTTC. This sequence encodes CASSLTGHGYTF. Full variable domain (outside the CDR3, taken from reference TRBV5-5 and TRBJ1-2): DAGVTQSPTHLIKTRGQQVTLRCSPISGHKSVSWYQQVLGQGPQFIFQYYEKEERGRGNFPDRFSARQFPNYSSELNVNALLLGDSALYLCASSLTGHGYTFGSGTRLTVV.

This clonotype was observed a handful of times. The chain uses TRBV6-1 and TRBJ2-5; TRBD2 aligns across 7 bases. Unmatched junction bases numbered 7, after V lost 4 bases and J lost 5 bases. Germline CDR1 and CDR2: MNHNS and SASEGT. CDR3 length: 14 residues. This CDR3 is CASSGGRVQETQYF. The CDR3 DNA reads TGTGCCAGCAGTGGTGGGAGGGTCCAGGAGACCCAGTACTTC.

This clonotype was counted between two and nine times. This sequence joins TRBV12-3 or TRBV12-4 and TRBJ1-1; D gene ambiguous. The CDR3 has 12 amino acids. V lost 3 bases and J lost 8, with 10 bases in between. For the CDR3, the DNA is TGTGCCAGCAGTTTTAGTTACAGCGAAGCTTTCTTT. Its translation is CASSFSYSEAFF.

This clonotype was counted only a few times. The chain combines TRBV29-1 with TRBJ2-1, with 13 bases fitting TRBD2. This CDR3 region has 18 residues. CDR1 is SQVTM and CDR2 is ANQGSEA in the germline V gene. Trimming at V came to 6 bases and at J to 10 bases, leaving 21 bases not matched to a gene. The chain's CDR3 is CSVEQGNFGLAGVKEQFF. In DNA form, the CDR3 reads TGCAGCGTGGAACAGGGGAACTTCGGACTAGCGGGAGTTAAGGAGCAGTTCTTC.

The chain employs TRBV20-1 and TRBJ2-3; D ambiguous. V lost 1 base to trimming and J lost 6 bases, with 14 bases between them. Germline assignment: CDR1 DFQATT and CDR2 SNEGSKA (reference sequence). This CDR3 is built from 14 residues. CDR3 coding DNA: TGCAGTGCTAGAGTCTTCCACCGGGCGGATACGCAGTATTTT. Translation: CSARVFHRADTQYF.

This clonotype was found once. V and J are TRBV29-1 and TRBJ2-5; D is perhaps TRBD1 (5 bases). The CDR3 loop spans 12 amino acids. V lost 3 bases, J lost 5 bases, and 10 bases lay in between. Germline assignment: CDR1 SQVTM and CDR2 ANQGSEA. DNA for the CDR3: TGCAGCGTTGAGCAGGGTAGGGAGACCCAGTACTTC. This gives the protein CSVEQGRETQYF.

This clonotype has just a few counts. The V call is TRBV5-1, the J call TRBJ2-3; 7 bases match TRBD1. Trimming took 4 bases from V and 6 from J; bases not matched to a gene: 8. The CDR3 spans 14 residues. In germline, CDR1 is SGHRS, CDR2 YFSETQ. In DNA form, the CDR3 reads TGCGCCAGCAGCCCGGACAGGAAGGATGATACGCAGTATTTT. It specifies CASSPDRKDDTQYF.

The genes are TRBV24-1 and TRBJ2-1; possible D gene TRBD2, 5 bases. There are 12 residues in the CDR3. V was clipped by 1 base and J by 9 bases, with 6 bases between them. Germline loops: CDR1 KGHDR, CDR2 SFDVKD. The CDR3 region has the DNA TGTGCCACCAGTGATTTCCGGGGTGAGCAGTTCTTC. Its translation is CATSDFRGEQFF.

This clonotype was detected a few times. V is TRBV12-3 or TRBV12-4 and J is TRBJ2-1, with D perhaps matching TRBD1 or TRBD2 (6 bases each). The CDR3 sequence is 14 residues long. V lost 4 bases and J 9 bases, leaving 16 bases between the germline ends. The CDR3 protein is CASSSSGGGGEQFF. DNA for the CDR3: TGTGCCAGCAGTTCGTCTGGAGGGGGAGGTGAGCAGTTCTTC.

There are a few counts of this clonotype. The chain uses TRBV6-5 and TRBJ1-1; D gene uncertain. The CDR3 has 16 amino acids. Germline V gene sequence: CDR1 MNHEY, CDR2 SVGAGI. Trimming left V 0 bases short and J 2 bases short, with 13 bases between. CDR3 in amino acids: CASSYSKGQINTEAFF. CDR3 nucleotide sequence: TGTGCCAGCAGTTACTCGAAAGGCCAAATCAACACTGAAGCTTTCTTT.

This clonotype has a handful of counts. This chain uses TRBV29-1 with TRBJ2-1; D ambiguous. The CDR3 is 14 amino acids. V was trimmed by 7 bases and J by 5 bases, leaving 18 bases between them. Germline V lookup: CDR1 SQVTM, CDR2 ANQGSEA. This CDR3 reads CSASPERRDNEQFF. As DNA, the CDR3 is TGCAGCGCCTCCCCCGAACGGCGCGACAATGAGCAGTTCTTC.

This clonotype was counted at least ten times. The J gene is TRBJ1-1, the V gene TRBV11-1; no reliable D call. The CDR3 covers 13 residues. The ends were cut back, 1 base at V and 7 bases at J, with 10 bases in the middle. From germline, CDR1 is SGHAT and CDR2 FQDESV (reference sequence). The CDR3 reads CASSLGAPYEAFF. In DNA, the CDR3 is TGTGCCAGCAGCTTAGGCGCCCCGTATGAAGCTTTCTTT.

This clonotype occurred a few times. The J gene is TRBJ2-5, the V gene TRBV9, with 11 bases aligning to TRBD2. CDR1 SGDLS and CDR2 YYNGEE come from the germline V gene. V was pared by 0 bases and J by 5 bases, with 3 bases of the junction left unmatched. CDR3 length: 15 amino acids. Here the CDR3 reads CASSVEASGRETQYF. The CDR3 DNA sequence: TGTGCCAGCAGCGTAGAGGCTAGCGGGAGGGAGACCCAGTACTTC.

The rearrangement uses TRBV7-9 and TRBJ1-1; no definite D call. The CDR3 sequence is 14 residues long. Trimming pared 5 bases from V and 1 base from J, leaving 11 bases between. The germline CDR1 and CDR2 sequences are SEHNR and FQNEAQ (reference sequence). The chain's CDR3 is CASSPRGQNTEAFF. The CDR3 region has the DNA TGTGCCAGCAGCCCCCGCGGGCAGAACACTGAAGCTTTCTTT.

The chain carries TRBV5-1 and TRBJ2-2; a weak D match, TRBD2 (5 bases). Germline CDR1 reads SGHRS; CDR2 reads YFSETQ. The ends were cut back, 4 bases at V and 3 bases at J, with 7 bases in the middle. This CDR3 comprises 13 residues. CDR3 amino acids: CASSRGYTGELFF. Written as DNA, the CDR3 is TGCGCCAGCAGCCGGGGATACACCGGGGAGCTGTTTTTT. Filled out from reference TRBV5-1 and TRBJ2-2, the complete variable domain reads KAGVTQTPRYLIKTRGQQVTLSCSPISGHRSVSWYQQTPGQGLQFLFEYFSETQRNKGNFPGRFSGRQFSNSRSEMNVSTLELGDSALYLCASSRGYTGELFFGEGSRLTVL.